This entry lists 18 T cell receptor beta chains sequenced from one sample in a study of T cell responses to AZD1222 COVID-19 vaccine. Assay: immunoSEQ multiplex PCR; the TCRdb copy retains only in-frame clones and omits some. Found here are tens of thousands of clones, 70% to 80% of them singletons; the top ten hold 20% to 25%. This sample comprised peripheral blood, obtained on day 0 of AZD1222 vaccination. These receptors were taken from an adult in good health.

J is TRBJ2-7 and V is TRBV14, with D possibly TRBD1 on 5 matching bases. CDR1 is SGHDN, CDR2 FVKESK, per germline. The CDR3 is 12 residues long. Trimming pared 1 base from V and 9 bases from J, leaving 10 bases between. Written as DNA, the CDR3 is TGTGCCAGCAGCCAAGCCAGGGCTGGGCAGTACTTC. Amino acids: CASSQARAGQYF.

The rearrangement joins TRBV9 to TRBJ2-1; 7 bases line up with TRBD2. J was trimmed by 4 bases and V by 2 bases; bases with no gene match: 6. The CDR3 is 15 residues long. The germline V gene encodes CDR1 SGDLS and CDR2 YYNGEE. In DNA, the CDR3 is TGTGCCAGCAGCGTTACCGGGACTAAATACAATGAGCAGTTCTTC. Translated: CASSVTGTKYNEQFF.

V usage is TRBV28 and J usage is TRBJ2-7; 7 bases agree with TRBD1. The length of the CDR3 is 15 residues. Germline V gene lookup returns CDR1 MDHEN and CDR2 SYDVKM. V was pared by 6 bases and J by 2 bases, with 10 bases of the junction left unmatched. CDR3 DNA: TGTGCCAGCAGCCGACAGGGTGTCCCCCCCTACGAGCAGTACTTC. Residues: CASSRQGVPPYEQYF.

This chain joins TRBV4-3 and TRBJ2-1, with 9 bases lining up with TRBD2. Germline CDR1 reads LGHNA; CDR2 reads YSLEER. The CDR3 is 15 amino acids. V shed 4 bases, J shed 9 bases, and the junction held 10 bases outside the gene matches. The CDR3 loop reads CASSPRLAGAIEQFF. The CDR3 DNA follows: TGCGCCAGCAGCCCTCGTTTAGCGGGAGCGATTGAGCAGTTCTTC.

V usage is TRBV7-2 and J usage is TRBJ2-6; 7 positions agree with TRBD1. J lost 1 base, V lost 3 bases, and 3 bases had no gene match. Looked up from germline, CDR1 is SGHTA and CDR2 is FQGNSA. The CDR3 runs to 16 residues. CDR3 loop: CASSFQTGSGANVLTF. As DNA, the CDR3 is TGTGCCAGCAGCTTCCAGACAGGGTCTGGGGCCAACGTCCTGACTTTC.

The chain uses TRBV20-1 and TRBJ2-5; D tentatively fits TRBD1 or TRBD2 (5 bases each). The germline V and J ends were trimmed by 6 bases and 14 bases, with 16 bases remaining between them. CDR3 length equals 10 residues. CDR1 is DFQATT and CDR2 is SNEGSKA in the germline V gene (reference sequence). The CDR3 loop reads CSAERGEVYF. DNA for the CDR3: TGCAGTGCGGAAAGGGGAGAGGTATACTTC.

The V gene is TRBV6-5, the J gene TRBJ1-2; TRBD1 might be the D (5 bases). Per germline, CDR1 MNHEY and CDR2 SVGAGI. This CDR3 comprises 15 residues. V was pared by 3 bases and J by 2 bases, with 13 bases between. In DNA, the CDR3 is TGTGCCAGCAGTTATAACTCAGGGAGGAACTATGGCTACACCTTC. Translating gives CASSYNSGRNYGYTF.

This sequence joins TRBV15 and TRBJ1-4, with D unclear. This CDR3 has 13 residues. Between the trimmed V and J ends, which lost 6 bases and 2 bases, there was a span of 7 bases. Germline loops: CDR1 LNHNV, CDR2 YYDKDF (reference sequence). Here the CDR3 DNA reads TGTGCCACCAGTCCGGGGACTAATGAAAAACTGTTTTTT. Its protein product is CATSPGTNEKLFF.

This chain uses TRBV18 with TRBJ1-5, with D unresolved. CDR3 size: 16 residues. The V end was cut by 2 bases, the J end by 3 bases, with 14 bases between. CDR1 KGHSH and CDR2 LQKENI come from the germline V gene. CDR3 region: CASSPSIWGSNQPQHF. CDR3 bases: TGTGCCAGCTCACCATCGATTTGGGGTTCCAATCAGCCCCAGCATTTT.

The J gene is TRBJ1-1, the V gene TRBV28; D call uncertain. Per the germline V gene, CDR1 is MDHEN and CDR2 is SYDVKM. This CDR3 comprises 12 residues. The DNA of the CDR3 is TGTGTGTCTGCAGTGGTCGGCACTGAAGCTTTCTTT. Residues: CVSAVVGTEAFF.

This clone appeared a few times. The chain joins TRBV27 to TRBJ2-2; 9 bases fit TRBD1. After removal of 9 bases from V and 3 bases from J, the junction contained 11 bases not matched to a gene. CDR3 length: 16 amino acids. Per the germline V gene, CDR1 is MNHEY and CDR2 is SMNVEV (reference sequence). In nucleotides, the CDR3 is TGTGCCAGTCCGTTCCGGGACAGGGTTGACACCGGGGAGCTGTTTTTT. It specifies CASPFRDRVDTGELFF.

V gene TRBV11-2 combines with J gene TRBJ2-5; D is undetermined. This CDR3 spans 14 amino acids. CDR1 and CDR2 (germline): SGHAT, FQNNGV. V lost 5 bases and J 2 bases, leaving 12 bases between the germline ends. The CDR3 nucleotides are TGTGCCAGCAGCCAGCAGGACGTGCAAGAGACCCAGTACTTC. Its translation: CASSQQDVQETQYF.

The chain couples TRBV5-1 to TRBJ2-3, with 7 bases aligning to TRBD2. CDR1 is SGHRS and CDR2 is YFSETQ in the germline V gene. After removal of 0 bases from V and 1 base from J, the junction contained 5 bases not matched to a gene. The CDR3 totals 16 residues. In nucleotides, the CDR3 is TGCGCCAGCAGCTTGGCCATAGCGGGCCGCACAGATACGCAGTATTTT. It codes for CASSLAIAGRTDTQYF. The whole variable domain, filled in from reference TRBV5-1 and TRBJ2-3, reads KAGVTQTPRYLIKTRGQQVTLSCSPISGHRSVSWYQQTPGQGLQFLFEYFSETQRNKGNFPGRFSGRQFSNSRSEMNVSTLELGDSALYLCASSLAIAGRTDTQYFGPGTRLTVL.

The chain has TRBV27 and TRBJ1-5; D is uncertain. Germline lookup yields CDR1 MNHEY and CDR2 SMNVEV (reference sequence). Trimming pared 4 bases from V and 5 bases from J, leaving 9 bases between. There are 13 residues in the CDR3. CDR3 sequence reads: CASSSYPYQPQHF. In DNA, the CDR3 is TGTGCCAGCAGTTCTTATCCTTATCAGCCCCAGCATTTT.

This clone came up once. This chain joins TRBV6-5 and TRBJ2-2; 7 nucleotides align to TRBD1. Germline lookup yields CDR1 MNHEY and CDR2 SVGAGI. V was pared by 7 bases and J by 5 bases, with 4 bases of the junction left unmatched. This CDR3 is 13 amino acids long. CDR3 sequence reads: CASIRGQTGELFF. The CDR3 bases are TGTGCCAGCATAAGGGGGCAGACCGGGGAGCTGTTTTTT.

The CDR3 reads CASSQLAREQFF. CDR3 bases: TGTGCCAGCAGTCAGCTAGCCCGTGAGCAGTTCTTC. The chain links TRBV27 to TRBJ2-1; tentative D call: TRBD2 (5 bases). Per the germline V gene, CDR1 is MNHEY and CDR2 is SMNVEV (reference sequence). The CDR3 runs to 12 residues. Trimming removed 5 bases from V and 9 bases from J, with 11 bases in between.

The chain employs TRBV19 and TRBJ2-3; 9 bases line up with TRBD1. Germline V gives CDR1 LNHDA, CDR2 SQIVND (reference sequence). J gave up 2 bases and V 7 bases, and 10 bases lay outside the gene matches. The CDR3 totals 16 residues. Written as DNA, the CDR3 is TGTGCCAGTAAACGGTTGGGGGACAGGGACACAGATACGCAGTATTTT. Translating it yields CASKRLGDRDTDTQYF.

The V call is TRBV30, the J call TRBJ2-7, with D possibly TRBD2 on 7 matching bases. Germline V lookup: CDR1 GTSNPN, CDR2 SVGIG (reference sequence). Trimming stripped 1 base from V and 3 bases from J, with 16 bases between. The CDR3 totals 15 residues. CDR3 bases: TGTGCCTGGAGTGGGGGGAGGGGGACCAACTACGAGCAGTACTTC. This encodes CAWSGGRGTNYEQYF.